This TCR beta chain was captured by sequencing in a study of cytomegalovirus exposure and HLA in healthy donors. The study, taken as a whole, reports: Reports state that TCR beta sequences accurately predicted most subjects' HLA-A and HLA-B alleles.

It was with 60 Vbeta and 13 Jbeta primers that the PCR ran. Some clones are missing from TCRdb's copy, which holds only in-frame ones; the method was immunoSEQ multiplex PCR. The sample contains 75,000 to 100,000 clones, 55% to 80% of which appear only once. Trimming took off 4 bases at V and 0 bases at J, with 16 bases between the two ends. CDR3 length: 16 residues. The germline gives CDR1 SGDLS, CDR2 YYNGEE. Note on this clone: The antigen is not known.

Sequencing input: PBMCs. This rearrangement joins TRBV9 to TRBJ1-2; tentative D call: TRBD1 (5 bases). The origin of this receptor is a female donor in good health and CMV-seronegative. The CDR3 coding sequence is TGTGCCAGCAGCCCCATGGGGCGGGGAGCTAACTATGGCTACACCTTC. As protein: CASSPMGRGANYGYTF.